This T cell receptor (beta chain) was captured by sequencing in a study of cytomegalovirus exposure and HLA in healthy donors. Turning to this clone: Its target is unknown.

V lost 4 bases and J lost 6, with 17 bases in between. The CDR3 consists of 15 residues. Germline V CDR1 and CDR2: SGHNT, YYREEE (reference sequence). The study, taken as a whole, reports: The study carried out a later analysis of TCR beta sequences. It associated some 18,000 of them with specific HLA alleles at a false discovery rate of 0.05. Cytomegalovirus status, reportedly, was diagnosed with high specificity and sensitivity by the classifier. In a later analysis, the majority of CMV-associated beta chains seemingly showed HLA restriction.

It was with 60 Vbeta and 13 Jbeta primers that the PCR ran. Original methodology: Counted up in a later analysis, unique TCR beta chains came to about 80 million, with roughly 11 million shared. The table came from immunoSEQ multiplex PCR; TCRdb's copy has only in-frame clones and leaves some out. That table is the source of V, J and clone size, and D and trimming were worked out from the DNA. The table lists under 150,000 clones. Material: PBMCs. The sequence was obtained from a woman aged 35 to 49 in good health and CMV-seronegative. This sequence joins TRBV5-4 and TRBJ2-1; D may be TRBD2 (5 bases). The CDR3 is CASSPARATGNEQFF. The CDR3 nucleotides read TGTGCCAGCAGCCCGGCGCGGGCGACGGGCAATGAGCAGTTCTTC.